This T cell receptor beta chain was obtained from a study of blood T cell repertoires in COVID-19. Study in general: Acute-phase and convalescent COVID-19 samples originated in the United States, Italy and Spain.

Trimming stripped 0 bases from V and 7 bases from J, with 10 bases between. Germline V gives CDR1 LGHDT, CDR2 YNNKEL (reference sequence). The CDR3 totals 13 residues. Here immunoSEQ multiplex PCR was the method, and the copy in TCRdb shows in-frame clones only, minus some. This table holds 60,000 to 70,000 clones, approximately 85% found once. V gene TRBV3-1 (or the pseudogene TRBV3-2) combines with J gene TRBJ2-7, with unresolved D. This sequence originates from a man aged 45-60 years with acute or convalescent COVID-19. Sequenced sample: peripheral blood. The CDR3 sequence is CASSQDTNGEQYF. The DNA for the CDR3 is TGTGCCAGCAGCCAAGATACTAACGGGGAGCAGTACTTC.